This T cell receptor beta chain was obtained from a study of cytomegalovirus exposure and HLA in healthy donors. Across the study: Counted in an early data release were some 81 million unique TCRs from HLA-typed donors. Points from the study as a whole: The study dropped some indistinguishable V segments, TRBV6-2 and TRBV6-3 among them. Being productive about 90% or about 30% of the time was typical of most TCR beta V segments in an earlier analysis. Presence/absence analyses rested on an assumption that sequencing depth was roughly uniform across donors.

The CDR3 consists of 13 residues. The germline V gene encodes CDR1 SGHRS and CDR2 YFSETQ. Unmatched junction bases numbered 0, after V lost 0 bases and J lost 3 bases. The primer mix had 60 Vbeta and 13 Jbeta primers. The assay was immunoSEQ multiplex PCR, and TCRdb's table has in-frame clones only and misses some. The sample lists roughly 140,000 clones, 50% to 75% occurring once. In regard to this clone: The target antigen is unknown.

The genes are TRBV5-1 and TRBJ2-7; 7 bases fit TRBD2. Input material: PBMCs. The TCR comes from a woman aged 55-70 years in good health and CMV-seropositive. CDR3 DNA: TGCGCCAGCAGCTTGGGGGGGGGCTACGAGCAGTACTTC. Translated: CASSLGGGYEQYF.